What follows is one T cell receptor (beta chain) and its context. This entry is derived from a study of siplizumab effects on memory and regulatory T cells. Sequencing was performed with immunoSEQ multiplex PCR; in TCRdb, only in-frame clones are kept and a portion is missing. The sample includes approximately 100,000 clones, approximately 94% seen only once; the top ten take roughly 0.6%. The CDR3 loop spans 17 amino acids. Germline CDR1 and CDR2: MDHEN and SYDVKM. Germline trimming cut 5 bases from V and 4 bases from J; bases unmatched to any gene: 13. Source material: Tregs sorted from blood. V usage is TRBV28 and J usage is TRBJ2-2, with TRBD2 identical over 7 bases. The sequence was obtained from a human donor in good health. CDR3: CASSPLGRGVSTGELFF. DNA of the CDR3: TGTGCCAGCAGTCCTCTTGGGAGGGGAGTCAGCACCGGGGAGCTGTTTTTT.